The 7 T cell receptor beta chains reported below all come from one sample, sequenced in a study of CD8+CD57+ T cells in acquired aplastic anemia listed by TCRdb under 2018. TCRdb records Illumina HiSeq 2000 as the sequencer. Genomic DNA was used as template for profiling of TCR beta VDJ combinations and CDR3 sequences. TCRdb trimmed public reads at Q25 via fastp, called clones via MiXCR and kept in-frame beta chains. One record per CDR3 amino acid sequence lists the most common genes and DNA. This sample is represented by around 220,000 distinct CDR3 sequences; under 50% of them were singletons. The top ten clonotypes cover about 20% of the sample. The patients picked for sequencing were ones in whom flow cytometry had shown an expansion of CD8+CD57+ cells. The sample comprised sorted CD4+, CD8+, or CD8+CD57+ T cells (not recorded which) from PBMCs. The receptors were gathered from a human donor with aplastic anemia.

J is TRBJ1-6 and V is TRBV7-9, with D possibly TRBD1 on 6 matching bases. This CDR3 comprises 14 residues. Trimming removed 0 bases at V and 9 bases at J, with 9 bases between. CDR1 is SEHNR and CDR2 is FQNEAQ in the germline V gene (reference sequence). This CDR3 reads CASSLASGASPLHF. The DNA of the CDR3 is TGTGCCAGCAGCTTAGCGTCGGGGGCTTCACCCCTCCACTTT.

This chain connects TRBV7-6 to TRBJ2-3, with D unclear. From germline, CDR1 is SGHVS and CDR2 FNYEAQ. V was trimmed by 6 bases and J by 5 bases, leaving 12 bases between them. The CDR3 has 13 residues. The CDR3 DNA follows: TGTGCCAGCAGGGATCCGGGTGGAGATACGCAGTATTTT. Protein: CASRDPGGDTQYF.

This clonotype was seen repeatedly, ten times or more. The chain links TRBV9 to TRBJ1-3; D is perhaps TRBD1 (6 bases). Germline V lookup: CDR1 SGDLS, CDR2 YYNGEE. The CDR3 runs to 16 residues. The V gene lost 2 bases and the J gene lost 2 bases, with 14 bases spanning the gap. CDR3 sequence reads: CASSVGTSGAGNTIYF. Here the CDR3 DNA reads TGTGCCAGCAGCGTGGGGACTTCAGGGGCTGGAAACACCATATATTTT. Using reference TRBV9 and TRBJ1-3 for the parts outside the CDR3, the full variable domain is DSGVTQTPKHLITATGQRVTLRCSPRSGDLSVYWYQQSLDQGLQFLIQYYNGEERAKGNILERFSAQQFPDLHSELNLSSLELGDSALYFCASSVGTSGAGNTIYFGEGSWLTVV.

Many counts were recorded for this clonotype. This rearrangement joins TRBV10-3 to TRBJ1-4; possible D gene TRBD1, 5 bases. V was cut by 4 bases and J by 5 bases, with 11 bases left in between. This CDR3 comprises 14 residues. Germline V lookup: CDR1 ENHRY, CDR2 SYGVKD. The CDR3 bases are TGTGCCATCAGTGGGGGGGGTCTCAATGAAAAACTGTTTTTT. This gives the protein CAISGGGLNEKLFF.

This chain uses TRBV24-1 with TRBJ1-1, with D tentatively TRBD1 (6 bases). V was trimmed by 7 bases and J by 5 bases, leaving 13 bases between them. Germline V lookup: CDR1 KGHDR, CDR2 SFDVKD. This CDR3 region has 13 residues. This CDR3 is CATSRGAGTEAFF. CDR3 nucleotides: TGTGCCACCAGCCGGGGGGCGGGAACTGAAGCTTTCTTT.

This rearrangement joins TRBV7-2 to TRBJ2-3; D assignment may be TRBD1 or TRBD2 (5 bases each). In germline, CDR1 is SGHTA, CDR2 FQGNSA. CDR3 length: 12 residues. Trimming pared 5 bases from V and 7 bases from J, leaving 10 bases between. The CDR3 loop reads CASSEGLHTQYF. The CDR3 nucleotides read TGTGCCAGCAGCGAGGGGCTACATACGCAGTATTTT.

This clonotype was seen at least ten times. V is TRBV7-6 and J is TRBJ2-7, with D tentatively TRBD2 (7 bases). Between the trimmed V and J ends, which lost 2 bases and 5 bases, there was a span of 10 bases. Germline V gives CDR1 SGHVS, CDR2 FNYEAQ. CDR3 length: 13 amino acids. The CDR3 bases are TGTGCCAGCAGCTTAATAGGGGGGGACGAGCAGTACTTC. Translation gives CASSLIGGDEQYF.